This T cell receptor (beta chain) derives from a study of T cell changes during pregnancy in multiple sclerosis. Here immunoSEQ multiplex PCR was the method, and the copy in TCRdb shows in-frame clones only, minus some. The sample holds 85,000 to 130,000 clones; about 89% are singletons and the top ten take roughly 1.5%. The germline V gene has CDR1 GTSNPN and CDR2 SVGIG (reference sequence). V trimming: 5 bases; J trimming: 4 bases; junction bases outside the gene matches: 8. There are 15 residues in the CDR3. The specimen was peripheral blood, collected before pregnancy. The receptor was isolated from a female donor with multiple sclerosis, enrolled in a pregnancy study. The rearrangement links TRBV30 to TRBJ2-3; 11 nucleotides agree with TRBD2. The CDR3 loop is CAWASSGRSADTQYF. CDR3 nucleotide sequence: TGTGCCTGGGCTTCTAGCGGGAGGAGCGCAGATACGCAGTATTTT.